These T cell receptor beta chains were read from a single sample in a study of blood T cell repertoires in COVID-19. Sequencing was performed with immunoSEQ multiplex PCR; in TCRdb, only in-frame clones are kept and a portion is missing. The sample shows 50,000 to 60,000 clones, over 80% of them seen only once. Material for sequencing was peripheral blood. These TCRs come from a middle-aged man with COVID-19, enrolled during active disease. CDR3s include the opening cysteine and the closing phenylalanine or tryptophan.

CDR3: CASSQGTGGNIQYF; V: TRBV14; length: 14
CDR3: CASSPTGERSEQYF; V: TRBV18; length: 14
CDR3: CASGSLADNEQFF; V: TRBV10-2; length: 13
CDR3: CASKFRRELTYEQYF; V: TRBV5-6; length: 15
CDR3: CASSGARGGNQPQHF; V: TRBV28; length: 15
CDR3: CASSTGLAGGRNTGELFF; V: TRBV19; length: 18
CDR3: CASSLVGVSYGYTF; V: TRBV5-1; length: 14
CDR3: CASSEKNLGLAGGPEQYF; V: TRBV6-1; length: 18
CDR3: CASSQGPQGTEAFF; V: TRBV4-1; length: 14
CDR3: CAWASGGAETQYF; V: TRBV30; length: 13
CDR3: CASSQEAVGQGGYEQYF; V: TRBV14; length: 17
CDR3: CASSDVRRSSYEQYF; V: TRBV25-1; length: 15
CDR3: CASSRGTGRNEQFF; V: TRBV5-6; length: 14
CDR3: CASSRGEQFF; V: TRBV25-1; length: 10
CDR3: CASSLYRGTGDQPQHF; V: TRBV28; length: 16
CDR3: CASSLVSGFNNEQFF; V: TRBV5-1; length: 15
CDR3: CASSLTGPGGGYTF; V: TRBV5-1; length: 14
CDR3: CASSSPTGGLEKLFF; V: TRBV28; length: 15
CDR3: CASTPTGAGNTIYF; V: TRBV7-9; length: 14
CDR3: CASSLGSGGSSYEQYF; V: TRBV7-9; length: 16
CDR3: CASSLSTGLSSGNTIYF; V: TRBV28; length: 17
CDR3: CASSWDFFEEKLFF; V: TRBV5-1; length: 14
CDR3: CASSPGTGQGMVAEAFF; V: TRBV6-6; length: 17
CDR3: CASSVAAGGNLNSPLHF; V: TRBV6-1; length: 17
CDR3: CASSPWTGRNIQYF; V: TRBV7-9; length: 14
CDR3: CASSTDRDPSRAFF; V: TRBV27; length: 14
CDR3: CASSVDRDNEQFF; V: TRBV9; length: 13
CDR3: CASSFSGLAGGSTGELFF; V: TRBV7-2; length: 18
CDR3: CASSLGQGVTGELFF; V: TRBV2; length: 15
CDR3: CASSQGPGTKAEAFF; V: TRBV4-1; length: 15
CDR3: CASSLGGGSSYEQYF; V: TRBV5-4; length: 15